This paragraph reports one TCR beta chain. Its antigen is currently unknown. This specimen comes from a study of CXCR3-negative and CXCR3-positive naive CD8 T cells. Per the germline V gene, CDR1 is MDHEN and CDR2 is SYDVKM. The CDR3 runs 15 residues. Findings and caveats of the study: Diversity ran similarly high across both naive subsets but far lower in memory CD8+ cells. Similar TRBV-TRBJ usage characterized naive CXCR3-negative and CXCR3-positive cells; memory cells differed.

UMI-labeled 5' RACE TRB cDNA libraries were prepared from the cells. TCRdb processed the 5' RACE reads again and assigns one entry to each CDR3 protein, with no DNA. The ten top clones account for about 15%, within a sample of approximately 39,000 distinct CDR3 sequences. Sequenced: memory CD8+ T cells from blood. This TCR derives from a human donor in good health. Some clones in this sample may be carry-over from other donors' samples. The rearrangement joins TRBV28 to TRBJ2-1. The CDR3 loop reads CASSLMGSSYNEQFF.